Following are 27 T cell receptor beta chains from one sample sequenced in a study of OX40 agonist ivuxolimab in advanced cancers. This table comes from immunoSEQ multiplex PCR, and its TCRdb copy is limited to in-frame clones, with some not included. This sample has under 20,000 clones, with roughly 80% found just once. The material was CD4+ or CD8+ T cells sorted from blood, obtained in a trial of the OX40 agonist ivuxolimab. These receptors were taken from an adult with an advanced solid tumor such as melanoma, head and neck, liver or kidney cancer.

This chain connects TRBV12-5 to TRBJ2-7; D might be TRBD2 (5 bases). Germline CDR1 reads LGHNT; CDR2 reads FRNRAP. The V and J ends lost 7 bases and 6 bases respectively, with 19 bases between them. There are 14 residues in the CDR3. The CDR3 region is CASAPDSWKGEQYF. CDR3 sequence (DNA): TGTGCTAGTGCCCCGGACTCATGGAAAGGCGAGCAGTACTTC.

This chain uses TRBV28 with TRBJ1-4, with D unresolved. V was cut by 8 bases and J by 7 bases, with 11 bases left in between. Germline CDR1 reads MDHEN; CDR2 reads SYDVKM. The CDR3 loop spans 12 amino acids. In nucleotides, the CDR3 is TGTGCCAGCGGAATGATAGGTGAAAAACTGTTTTTT. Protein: CASGMIGEKLFF.

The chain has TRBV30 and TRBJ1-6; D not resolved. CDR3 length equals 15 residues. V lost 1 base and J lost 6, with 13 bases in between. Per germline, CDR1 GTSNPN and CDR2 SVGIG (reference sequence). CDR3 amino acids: CAWSERNSFNSPLHF. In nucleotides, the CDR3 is TGTGCCTGGAGTGAGAGAAACAGCTTTAATTCACCCCTCCACTTT.

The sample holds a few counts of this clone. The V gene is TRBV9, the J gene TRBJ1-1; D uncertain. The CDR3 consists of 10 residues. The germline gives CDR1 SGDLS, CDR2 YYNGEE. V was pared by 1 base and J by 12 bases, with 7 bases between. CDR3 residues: CASSVWSPFF. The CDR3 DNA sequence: TGTGCCAGCAGCGTATGGAGCCCTTTCTTT.

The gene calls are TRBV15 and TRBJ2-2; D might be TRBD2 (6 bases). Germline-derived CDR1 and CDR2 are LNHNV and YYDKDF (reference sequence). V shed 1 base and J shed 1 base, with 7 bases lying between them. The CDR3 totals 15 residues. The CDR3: CATSRVRENTGELFF. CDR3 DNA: TGTGCCACCAGCAGAGTGCGGGAGAACACCGGGGAGCTGTTTTTT.

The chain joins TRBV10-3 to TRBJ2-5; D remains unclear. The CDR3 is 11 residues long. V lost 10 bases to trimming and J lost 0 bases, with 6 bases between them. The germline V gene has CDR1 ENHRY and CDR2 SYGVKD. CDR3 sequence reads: CATTYQETQYF. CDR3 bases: TGTGCCACAACGTACCAAGAGACCCAGTACTTC.

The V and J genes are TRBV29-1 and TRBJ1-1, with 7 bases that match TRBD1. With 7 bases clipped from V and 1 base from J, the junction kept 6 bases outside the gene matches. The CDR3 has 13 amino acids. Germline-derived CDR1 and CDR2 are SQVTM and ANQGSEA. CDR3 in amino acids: CSERDRENTEAFF. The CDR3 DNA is TGCAGCGAGCGAGACAGGGAGAACACTGAAGCTTTCTTT.

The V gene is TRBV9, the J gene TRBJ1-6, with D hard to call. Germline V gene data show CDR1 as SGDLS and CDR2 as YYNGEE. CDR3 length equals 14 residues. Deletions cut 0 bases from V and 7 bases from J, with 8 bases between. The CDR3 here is CASSVANGNSPLHF. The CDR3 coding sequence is TGTGCCAGCAGCGTAGCTAATGGCAATTCACCCCTCCACTTT. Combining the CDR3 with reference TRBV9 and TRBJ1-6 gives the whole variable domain DSGVTQTPKHLITATGQRVTLRCSPRSGDLSVYWYQQSLDQGLQFLIQYYNGEERAKGNILERFSAQQFPDLHSELNLSSLELGDSALYFCASSVANGNSPLHFGNGTRLTVT.

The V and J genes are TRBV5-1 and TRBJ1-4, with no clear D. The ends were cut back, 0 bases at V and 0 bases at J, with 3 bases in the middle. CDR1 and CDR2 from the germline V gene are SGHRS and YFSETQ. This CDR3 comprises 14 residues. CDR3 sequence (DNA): TGCGCCAGCAGCTTGGAGGCAACTAATGAAAAACTGTTTTTT. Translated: CASSLEATNEKLFF.

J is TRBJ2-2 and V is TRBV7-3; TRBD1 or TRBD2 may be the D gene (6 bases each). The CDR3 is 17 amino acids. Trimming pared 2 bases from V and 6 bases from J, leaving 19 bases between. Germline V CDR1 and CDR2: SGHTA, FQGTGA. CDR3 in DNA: TGTGCCAGCAGCTTAGTGAGTGGGGGGCGTTACGCCGGGGAGCTGTTTTTT. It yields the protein CASSLVSGGRYAGELFF.

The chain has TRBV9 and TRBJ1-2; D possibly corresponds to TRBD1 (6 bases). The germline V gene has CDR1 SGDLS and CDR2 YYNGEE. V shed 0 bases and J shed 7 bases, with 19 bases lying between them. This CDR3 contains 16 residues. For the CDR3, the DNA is TGTGCCAGCAGCGTAGAGGCACAGGGCCCCGCTGGTGGCTACACCTTC. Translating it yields CASSVEAQGPAGGYTF.

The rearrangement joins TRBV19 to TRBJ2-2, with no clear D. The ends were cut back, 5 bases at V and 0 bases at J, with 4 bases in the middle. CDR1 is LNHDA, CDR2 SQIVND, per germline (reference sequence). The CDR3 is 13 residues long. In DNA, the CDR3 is TGTGCCAGTAGTTTGTCGAACACCGGGGAGCTGTTTTTT. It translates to CASSLSNTGELFF.

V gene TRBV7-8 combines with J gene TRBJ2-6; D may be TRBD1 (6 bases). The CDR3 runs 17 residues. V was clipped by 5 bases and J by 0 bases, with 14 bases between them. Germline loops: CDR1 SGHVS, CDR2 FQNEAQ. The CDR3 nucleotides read TGTGCCAGCAGCCCCTTGGGGGACACCTCTGGGGCCAACGTCCTGACTTTC. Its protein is CASSPLGDTSGANVLTF.

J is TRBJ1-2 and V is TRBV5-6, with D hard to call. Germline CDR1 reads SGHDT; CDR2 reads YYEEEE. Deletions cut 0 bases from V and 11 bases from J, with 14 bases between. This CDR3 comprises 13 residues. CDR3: CASSLVSVRRYTF. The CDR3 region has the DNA TGTGCCAGCAGCTTGGTCTCTGTGAGGAGGTACACCTTC.

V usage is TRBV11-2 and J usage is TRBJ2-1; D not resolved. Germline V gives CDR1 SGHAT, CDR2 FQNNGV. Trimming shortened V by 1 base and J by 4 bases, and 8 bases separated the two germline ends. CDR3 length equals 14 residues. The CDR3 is CASSLARAYNEQFF. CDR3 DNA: TGTGCCAGCAGCTTAGCGCGCGCGTACAATGAGCAGTTCTTC.

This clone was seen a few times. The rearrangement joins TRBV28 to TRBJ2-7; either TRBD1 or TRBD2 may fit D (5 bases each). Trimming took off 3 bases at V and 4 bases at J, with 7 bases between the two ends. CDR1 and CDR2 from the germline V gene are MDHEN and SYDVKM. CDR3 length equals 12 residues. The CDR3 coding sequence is TGTGCCAGCAGTTTGGGGGAATACGAGCAGTACTTC. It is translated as CASSLGEYEQYF. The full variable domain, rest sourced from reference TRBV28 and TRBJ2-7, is DVKVTQSSRYLVKRTGEKVFLECVQDMDHENMFWYRQDPGLGLRLIYFSYDVKMKEKGDIPEGYSVSREKKERFSLILESASTNQTSMYLCASSLGEYEQYFGPGTRLTVT.

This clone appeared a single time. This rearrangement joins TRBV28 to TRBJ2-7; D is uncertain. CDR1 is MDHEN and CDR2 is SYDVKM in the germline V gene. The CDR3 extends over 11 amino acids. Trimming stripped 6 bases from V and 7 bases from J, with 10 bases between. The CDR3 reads CASSQSREQYF. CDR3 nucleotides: TGTGCCAGCAGCCAATCGAGGGAGCAGTACTTC. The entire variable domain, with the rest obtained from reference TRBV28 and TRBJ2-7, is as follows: DVKVTQSSRYLVKRTGEKVFLECVQDMDHENMFWYRQDPGLGLRLIYFSYDVKMKEKGDIPEGYSVSREKKERFSLILESASTNQTSMYLCASSQSREQYFGPGTRLTVT.

This CDR3 is CARKVPGSSGNTIYF. The CDR3 nucleotides read TGTGCCAGAAAAGTTCCAGGTAGCTCTGGAAACACCATATATTTT. The J gene is TRBJ1-3, the V gene TRBV21-1; the table's D gene call, TRBD1, was not cross checked with the DNA. TRBV21-1 constitutes a pseudogene. This CDR3 has 15 amino acids.

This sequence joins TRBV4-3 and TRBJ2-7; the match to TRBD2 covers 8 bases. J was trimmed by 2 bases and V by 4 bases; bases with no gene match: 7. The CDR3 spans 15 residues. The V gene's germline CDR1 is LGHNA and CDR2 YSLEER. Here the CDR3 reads CASSPRTSGPYEQYF. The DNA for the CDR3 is TGCGCCAGCAGCCCCCGAACTAGCGGACCCTACGAGCAGTACTTC.

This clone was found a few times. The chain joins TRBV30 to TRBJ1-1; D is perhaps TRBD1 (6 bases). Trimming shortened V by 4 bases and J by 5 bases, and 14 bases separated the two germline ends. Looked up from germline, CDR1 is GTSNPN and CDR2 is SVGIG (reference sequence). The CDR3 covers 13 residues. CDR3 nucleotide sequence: TGTGCCTGGATGGCGGGGAGGGGGACTGAAGCTTTCTTT. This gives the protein CAWMAGRGTEAFF.

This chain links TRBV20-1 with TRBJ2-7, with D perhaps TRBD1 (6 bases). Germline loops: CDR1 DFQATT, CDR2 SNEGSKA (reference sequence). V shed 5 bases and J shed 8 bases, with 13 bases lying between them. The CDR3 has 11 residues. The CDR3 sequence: CSASRGGKQYF. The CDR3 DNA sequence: TGCAGTGCTTCCAGGGGCGGTAAGCAGTACTTC.

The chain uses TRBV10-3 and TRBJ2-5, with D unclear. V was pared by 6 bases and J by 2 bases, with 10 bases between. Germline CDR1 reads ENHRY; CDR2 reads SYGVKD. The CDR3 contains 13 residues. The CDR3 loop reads CAISQTRQETQYF. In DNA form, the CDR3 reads TGTGCCATCAGCCAGACGAGGCAAGAGACCCAGTACTTC.

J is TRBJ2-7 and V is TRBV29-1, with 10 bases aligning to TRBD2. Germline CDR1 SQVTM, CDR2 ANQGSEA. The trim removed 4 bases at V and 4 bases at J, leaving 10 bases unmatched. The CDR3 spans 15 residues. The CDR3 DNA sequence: TGCAGCGTTGTTAAGCTAGCGGGAGTTGTTTACGAGCAGTACTTC. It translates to CSVVKLAGVVYEQYF.

CDR3 protein: CASSNEQGAFLAKNIQYF. The CDR3 nucleotides are TGTGCCAGTAGTAACGAACAGGGGGCGTTCTTAGCCAAAAACATTCAGTACTTC. The J gene is TRBJ2-4, the V gene TRBV19, with 9 positions matching TRBD1. This CDR3 is 18 amino acids long. Trimming cost V 4 bases and J 0 bases; bases outside gene matches: 10. The germline V gene encodes CDR1 LNHDA and CDR2 SQIVND (reference sequence).

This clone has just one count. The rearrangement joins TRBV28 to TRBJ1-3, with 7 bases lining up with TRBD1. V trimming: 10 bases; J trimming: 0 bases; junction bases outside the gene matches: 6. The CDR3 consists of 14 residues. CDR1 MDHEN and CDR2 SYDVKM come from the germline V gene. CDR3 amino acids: CATTGAGSGNTIYF. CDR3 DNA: TGTGCCACCACAGGGGCCGGCTCTGGAAACACCATATATTTT.

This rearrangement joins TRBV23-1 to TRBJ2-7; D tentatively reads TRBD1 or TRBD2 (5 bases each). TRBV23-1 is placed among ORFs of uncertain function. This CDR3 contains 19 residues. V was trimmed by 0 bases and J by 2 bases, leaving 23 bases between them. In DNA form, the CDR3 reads TGCGCCAGCAGTCAATCGATGGGGGTGGCGACAGCTAAAACCTACGAGCAGTACTTC. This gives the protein CASSQSMGVATAKTYEQYF.

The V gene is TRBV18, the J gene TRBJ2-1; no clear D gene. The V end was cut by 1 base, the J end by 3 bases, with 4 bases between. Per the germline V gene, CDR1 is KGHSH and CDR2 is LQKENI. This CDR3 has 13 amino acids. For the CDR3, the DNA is TGTGCCAGCTCACCACAGAGCTACAATGAGCAGTTCTTC. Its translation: CASSPQSYNEQFF. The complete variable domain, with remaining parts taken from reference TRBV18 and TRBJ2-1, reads NAGVMQNPRHLVRRRGQEARLRCSPMKGHSHVYWYRQLPEEGLKFMVYLQKENIIDESGMPKERFSAEFPKEGPSILRIQQVVRGDSAAYFCASSPQSYNEQFFGPGTRLTVL.